The present T cell receptor (beta chain) was sequenced within a study of shared clonotypes between healthy human individuals. The method was immunoSEQ multiplex PCR; TCRdb's version includes in-frame clones alone and lacks a portion of them. The data contain about 1.1 million clones, approximately 80% of them seen just once; the ten biggest clones take up 0.6% to 0.75%. This CDR3 has 13 amino acids. V lost 1 base, J lost 4 bases, and 6 bases lay in between. The germline V gene encodes CDR1 SGHRS and CDR2 YFSETQ. Sequenced sample: memory CD4+ T cells from PBMCs. Specified subset: CD45RA-negative fraction. The TCR originated in a man younger than 35 in good health. Some clones in this sample may be carry-over from other donors' samples. The chain combines TRBV5-1 with TRBJ1-3; D remains unclear. This CDR3 is CASSLWSGNTIYF. In DNA form, the CDR3 reads TGCGCCAGCAGCTTGTGGTCGGGAAACACCATATATTTT.